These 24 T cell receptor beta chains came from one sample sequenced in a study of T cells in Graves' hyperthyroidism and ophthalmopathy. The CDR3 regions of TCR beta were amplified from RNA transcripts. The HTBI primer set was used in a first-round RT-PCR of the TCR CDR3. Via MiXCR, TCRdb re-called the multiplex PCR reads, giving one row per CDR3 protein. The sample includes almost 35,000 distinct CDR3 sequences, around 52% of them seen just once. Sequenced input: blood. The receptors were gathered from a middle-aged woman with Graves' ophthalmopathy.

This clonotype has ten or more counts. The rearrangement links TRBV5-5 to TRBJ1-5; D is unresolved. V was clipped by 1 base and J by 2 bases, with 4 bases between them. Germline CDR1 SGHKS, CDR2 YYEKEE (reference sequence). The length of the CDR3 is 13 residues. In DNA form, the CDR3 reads TGTGCCAGCAGCTTGACAGGCAATCAGCCCCAGCATTTT. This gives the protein CASSLTGNQPQHF.

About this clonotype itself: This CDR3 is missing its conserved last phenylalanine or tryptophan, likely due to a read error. The CDR3 region has the DNA TGTGCCAGTAGCGCGGGACAGGGTGGCTATGGCTACACCTTA. Translation gives CASSAGQGGYGYTL. The chain employs TRBV7-3 and TRBJ1-2; 9 nucleotides align to TRBD1. Germline CDR1 and CDR2: SGHTA and FQGTGA. The CDR3 contains 14 residues. V dropped 9 bases and J dropped 4; count of bases not matched to a gene: 9.

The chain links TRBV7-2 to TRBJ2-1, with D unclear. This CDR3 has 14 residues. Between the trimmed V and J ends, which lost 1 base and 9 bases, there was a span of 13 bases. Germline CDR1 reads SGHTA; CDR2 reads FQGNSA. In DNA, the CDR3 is TGTGCCAGCAGCTTAGTTTGGCGGTTCGGTGAGCAGTTCTTC. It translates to CASSLVWRFGEQFF.

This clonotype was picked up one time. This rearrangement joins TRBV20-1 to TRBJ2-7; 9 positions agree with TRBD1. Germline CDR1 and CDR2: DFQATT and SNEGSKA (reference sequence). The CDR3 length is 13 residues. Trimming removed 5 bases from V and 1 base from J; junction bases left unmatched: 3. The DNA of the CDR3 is TGCAGTGCTCGGGACAGGGAGTCCTACGAGCAGTACTTC. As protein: CSARDRESYEQYF.

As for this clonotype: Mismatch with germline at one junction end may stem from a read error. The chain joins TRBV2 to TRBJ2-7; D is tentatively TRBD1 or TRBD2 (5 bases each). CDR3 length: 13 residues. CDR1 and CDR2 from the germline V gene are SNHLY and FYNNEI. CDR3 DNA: TGTGCCAGCAGTGCCAGGGTGACCGGGGAGCTGTACTTC. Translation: CASSARVTGELYF.

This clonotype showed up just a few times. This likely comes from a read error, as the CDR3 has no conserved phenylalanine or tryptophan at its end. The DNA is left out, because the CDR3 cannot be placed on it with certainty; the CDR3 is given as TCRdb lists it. CDR3 amino acids: CASSLSGGT. This chain links TRBV12-3 or TRBV12-4 with TRBJ2-6; TRBD1 reflects the table's D call only, with no check against the DNA. With termini counted, the CDR3 has 9 amino acids.

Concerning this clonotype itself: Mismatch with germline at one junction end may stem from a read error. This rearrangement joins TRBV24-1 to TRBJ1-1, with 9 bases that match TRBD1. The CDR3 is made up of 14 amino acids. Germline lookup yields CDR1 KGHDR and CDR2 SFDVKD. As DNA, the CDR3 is TGTGCCACCAATGCCGGGACAGGGAACAATGAAGCTTTCTTT. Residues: CATNAGTGNNEAFF.

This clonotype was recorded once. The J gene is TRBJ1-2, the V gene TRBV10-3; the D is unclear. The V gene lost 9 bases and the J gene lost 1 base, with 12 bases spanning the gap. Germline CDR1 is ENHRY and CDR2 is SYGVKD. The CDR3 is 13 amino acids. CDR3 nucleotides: TGTGCCATTCCGGGTCTCGATAACTATGGCTACACCTTC. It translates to CAIPGLDNYGYTF.

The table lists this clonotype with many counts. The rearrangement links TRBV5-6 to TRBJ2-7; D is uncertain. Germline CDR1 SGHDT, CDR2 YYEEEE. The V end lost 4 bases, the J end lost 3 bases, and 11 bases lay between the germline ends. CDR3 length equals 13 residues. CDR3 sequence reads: CASSRDTNYEQYF. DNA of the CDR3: TGTGCCAGCAGCCGAGACACCAACTACGAGCAGTACTTC.

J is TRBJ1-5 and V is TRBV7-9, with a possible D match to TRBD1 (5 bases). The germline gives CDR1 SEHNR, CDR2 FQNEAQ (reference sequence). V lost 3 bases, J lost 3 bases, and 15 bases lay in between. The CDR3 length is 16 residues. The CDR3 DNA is TGTGCCAGCAGCTTGCTGGGGGAGGGTGACAATCAGCCCCAGCATTTT. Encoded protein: CASSLLGEGDNQPQHF.

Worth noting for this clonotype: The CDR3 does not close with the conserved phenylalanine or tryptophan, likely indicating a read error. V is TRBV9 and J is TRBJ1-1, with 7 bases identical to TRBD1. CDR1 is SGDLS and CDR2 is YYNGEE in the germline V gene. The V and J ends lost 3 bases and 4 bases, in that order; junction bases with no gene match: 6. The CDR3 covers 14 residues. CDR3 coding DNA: TGTGCCAGCAGCGGAGGAGGGGGCGGCACTGAAGCTTTCTTG. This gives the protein CASSGGGGGTEAFL.

CDR3 in amino acids: CASSTGGNQPQHF. The CDR3 coding sequence is TGTGCCAGTAGTACAGGGGGCAATCAGCCCCAGCATTTT. The chain joins TRBV19 to TRBJ1-5; D perhaps matches TRBD1 (6 bases). Deletions cut 4 bases from V and 2 bases from J, with 6 bases between. Germline lookup yields CDR1 LNHDA and CDR2 SQIVND (reference sequence). CDR3 size: 13 residues.

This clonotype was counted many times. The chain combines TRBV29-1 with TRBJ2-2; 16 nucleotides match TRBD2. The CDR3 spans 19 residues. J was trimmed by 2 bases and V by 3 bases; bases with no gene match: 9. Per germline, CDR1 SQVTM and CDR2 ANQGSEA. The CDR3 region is CSVDLGTSGRASNTGELFF. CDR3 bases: TGCAGCGTTGATCTTGGGACTAGCGGGAGGGCCTCCAACACCGGGGAGCTGTTTTTT.

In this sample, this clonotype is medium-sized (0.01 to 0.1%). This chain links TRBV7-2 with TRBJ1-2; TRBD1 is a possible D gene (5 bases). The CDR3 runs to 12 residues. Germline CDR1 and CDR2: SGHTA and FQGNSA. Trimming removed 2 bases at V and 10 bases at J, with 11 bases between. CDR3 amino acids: CASSLYRGNYTF. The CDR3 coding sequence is TGTGCCAGCAGCTTATATCGGGGGAACTACACCTTC.

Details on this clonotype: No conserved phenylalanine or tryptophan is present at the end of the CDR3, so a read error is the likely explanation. The CDR3 DNA sequence: TGTGCCAGCAGCTCCTTAACAGGGAACACTGAGGCTTTCCTT. Protein: CASSSLTGNTEAFL. This chain uses TRBV5-6 with TRBJ1-1, with D possibly TRBD1 on 6 matching bases. Germline V gene data show CDR1 as SGHDT and CDR2 as YYEEEE. The CDR3 is made up of 14 amino acids.

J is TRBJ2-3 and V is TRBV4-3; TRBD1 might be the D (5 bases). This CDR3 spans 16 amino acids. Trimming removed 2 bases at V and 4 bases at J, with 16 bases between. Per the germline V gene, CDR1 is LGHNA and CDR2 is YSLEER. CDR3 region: CASSQPLGKGADTQYF. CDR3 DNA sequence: TGCGCCAGCAGCCAACCCTTAGGGAAAGGGGCAGATACGCAGTATTTT.

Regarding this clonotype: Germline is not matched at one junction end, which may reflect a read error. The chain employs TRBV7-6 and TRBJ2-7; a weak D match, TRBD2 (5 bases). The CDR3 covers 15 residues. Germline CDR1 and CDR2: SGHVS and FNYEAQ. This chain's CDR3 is CASSSGMLDGHGQYF. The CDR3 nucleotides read TGTGCCAGCAGCTCGGGGATGTTGGATGGCCACGGGCAGTATTTC.

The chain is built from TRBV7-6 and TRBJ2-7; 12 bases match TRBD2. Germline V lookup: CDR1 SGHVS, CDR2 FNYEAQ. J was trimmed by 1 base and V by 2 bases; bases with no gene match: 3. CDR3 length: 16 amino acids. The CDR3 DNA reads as TGTGCCAGCAGCTTAAGACTAGCGGGGGCATCCTACGAGCAGTACTTC. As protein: CASSLRLAGASYEQYF.

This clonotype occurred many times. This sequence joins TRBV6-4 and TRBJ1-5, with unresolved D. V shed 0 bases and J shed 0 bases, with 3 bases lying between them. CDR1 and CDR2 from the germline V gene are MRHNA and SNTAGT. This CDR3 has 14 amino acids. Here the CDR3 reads CASSDSVSNQPQHF. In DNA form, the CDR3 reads TGTGCCAGCAGTGACTCGGTTAGCAATCAGCCCCAGCATTTT.

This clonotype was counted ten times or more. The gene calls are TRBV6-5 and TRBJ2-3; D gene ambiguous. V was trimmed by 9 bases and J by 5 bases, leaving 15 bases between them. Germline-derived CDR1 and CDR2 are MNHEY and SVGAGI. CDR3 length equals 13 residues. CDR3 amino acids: CASARSLVDTQYF. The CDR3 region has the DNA TGTGCCAGTGCTCGCAGCTTAGTAGATACGCAGTATTTT.

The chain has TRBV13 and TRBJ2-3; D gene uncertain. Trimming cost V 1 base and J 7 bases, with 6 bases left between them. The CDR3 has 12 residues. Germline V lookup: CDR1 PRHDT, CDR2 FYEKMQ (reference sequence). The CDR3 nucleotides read TGTGCCAGCAGCTTAGAGGGTAATACGCAGTATTTT. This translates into CASSLEGNTQYF.

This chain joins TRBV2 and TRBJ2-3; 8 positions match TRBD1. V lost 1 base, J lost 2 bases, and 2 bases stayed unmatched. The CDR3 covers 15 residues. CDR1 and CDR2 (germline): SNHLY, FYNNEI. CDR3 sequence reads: CASSEGDRITDTQYF. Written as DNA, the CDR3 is TGTGCCAGCAGTGAAGGGGACAGGATCACAGATACGCAGTATTTT.

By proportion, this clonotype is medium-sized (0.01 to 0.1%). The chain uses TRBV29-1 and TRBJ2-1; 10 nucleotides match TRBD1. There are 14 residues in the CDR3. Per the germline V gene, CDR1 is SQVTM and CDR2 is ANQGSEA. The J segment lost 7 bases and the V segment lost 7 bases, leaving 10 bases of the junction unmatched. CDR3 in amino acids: CSAKAGTGVNEQFF. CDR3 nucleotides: TGCAGCGCCAAAGCCGGGACAGGGGTGAATGAGCAGTTCTTC.

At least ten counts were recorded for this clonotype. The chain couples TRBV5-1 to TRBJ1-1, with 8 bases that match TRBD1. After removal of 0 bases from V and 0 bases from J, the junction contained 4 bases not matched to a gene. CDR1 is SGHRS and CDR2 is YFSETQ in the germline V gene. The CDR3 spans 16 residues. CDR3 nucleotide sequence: TGCGCCAGCAGCTTGGCCGGGACAGGAATGAACACTGAAGCTTTCTTT. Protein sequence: CASSLAGTGMNTEAFF. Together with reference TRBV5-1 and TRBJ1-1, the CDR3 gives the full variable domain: KAGVTQTPRYLIKTRGQQVTLSCSPISGHRSVSWYQQTPGQGLQFLFEYFSETQRNKGNFPGRFSGRQFSNSRSEMNVSTLELGDSALYLCASSLAGTGMNTEAFFGQGTRLTVV.